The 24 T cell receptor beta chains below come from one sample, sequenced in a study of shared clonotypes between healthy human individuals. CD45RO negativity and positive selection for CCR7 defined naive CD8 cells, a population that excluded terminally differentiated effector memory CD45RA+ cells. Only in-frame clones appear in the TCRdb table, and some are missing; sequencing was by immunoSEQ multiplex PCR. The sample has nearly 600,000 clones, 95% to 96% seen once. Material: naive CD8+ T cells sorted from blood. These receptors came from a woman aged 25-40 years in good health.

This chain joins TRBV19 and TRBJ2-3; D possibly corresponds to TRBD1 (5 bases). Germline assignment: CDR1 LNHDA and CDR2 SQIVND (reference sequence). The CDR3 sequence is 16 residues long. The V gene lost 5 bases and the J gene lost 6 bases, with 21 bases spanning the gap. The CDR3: CASSLQGPLGMDTQYF. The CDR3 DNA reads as TGTGCCAGTAGTCTGCAGGGTCCCCTCGGAATGGATACGCAGTATTTT.

The CDR3 region has the DNA TGTGCCAGCAGCCCCCGTCTGGAGAGATCAGATACGCAGTATTTT. Its protein is CASSPRLERSDTQYF. The chain uses TRBV28 and TRBJ2-3; D is unclear. V was pared by 6 bases and J by 4 bases, with 17 bases between. The V gene's germline CDR1 is MDHEN and CDR2 SYDVKM. The CDR3 sequence is 15 residues long.

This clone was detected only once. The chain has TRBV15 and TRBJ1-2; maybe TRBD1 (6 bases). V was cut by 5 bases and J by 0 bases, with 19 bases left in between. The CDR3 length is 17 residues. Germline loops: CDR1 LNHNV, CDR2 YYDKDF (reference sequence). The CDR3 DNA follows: TGTGCCACCAGCGCTAGACACGGGACACCTCCTAACTATGGCTACACCTTC. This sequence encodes CATSARHGTPPNYGYTF.

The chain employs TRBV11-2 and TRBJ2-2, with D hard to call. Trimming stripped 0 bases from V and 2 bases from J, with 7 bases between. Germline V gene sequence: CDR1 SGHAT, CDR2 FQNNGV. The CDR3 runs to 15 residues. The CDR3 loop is CASSLDWHNTGELFF. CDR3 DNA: TGTGCCAGCAGCTTAGATTGGCATAACACCGGGGAGCTGTTTTTT. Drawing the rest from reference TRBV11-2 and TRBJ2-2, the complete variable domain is EAGVAQSPRYKIIEKRQSVAFWCNPISGHATLYWYQQILGQGPKLLIQFQNNGVVDDSQLPKDRFSAERLKGVDSTLKIQPAKLEDSAVYLCASSLDWHNTGELFFGEGSRLTVL.

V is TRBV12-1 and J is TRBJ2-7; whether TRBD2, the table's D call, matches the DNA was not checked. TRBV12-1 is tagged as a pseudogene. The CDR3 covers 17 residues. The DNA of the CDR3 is TGTGCCAGCAGCTTTGTGACTAGCGGGAGGGCCAGGTACGAGCAGTACTTC. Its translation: CASSFVTSGRARYEQYF.

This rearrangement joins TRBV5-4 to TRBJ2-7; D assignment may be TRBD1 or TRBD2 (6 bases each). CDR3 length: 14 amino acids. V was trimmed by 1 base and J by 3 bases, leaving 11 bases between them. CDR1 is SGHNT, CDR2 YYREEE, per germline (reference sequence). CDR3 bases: TGTGCCAGCAGCTTGCTTGGAGGGGGCTACGAGCAGTACTTC. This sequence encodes CASSLLGGGYEQYF.

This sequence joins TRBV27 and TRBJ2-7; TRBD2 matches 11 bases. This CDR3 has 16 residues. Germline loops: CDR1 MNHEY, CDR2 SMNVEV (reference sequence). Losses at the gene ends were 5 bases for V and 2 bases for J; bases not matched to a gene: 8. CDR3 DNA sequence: TGTGCCAGCAGTCCACTCTCACTAGCGGGGGCCTACGAGCAGTACTTC. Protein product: CASSPLSLAGAYEQYF.

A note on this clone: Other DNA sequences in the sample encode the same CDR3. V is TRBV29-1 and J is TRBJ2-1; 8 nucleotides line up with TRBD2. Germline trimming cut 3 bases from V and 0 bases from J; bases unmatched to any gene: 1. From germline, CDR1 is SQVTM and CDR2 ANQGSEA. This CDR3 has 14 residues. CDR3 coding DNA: TGCAGCGTTGAGGGGACTAGCTCCTACAATGAGCAGTTCTTC. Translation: CSVEGTSSYNEQFF.

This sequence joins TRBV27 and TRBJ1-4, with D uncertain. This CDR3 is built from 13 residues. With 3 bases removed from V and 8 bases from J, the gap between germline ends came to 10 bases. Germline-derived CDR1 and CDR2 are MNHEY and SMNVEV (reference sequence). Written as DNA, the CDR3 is TGTGCCAGCAGTTTGTCCGGGGTGGAAAAACTGTTTTTT. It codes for CASSLSGVEKLFF.

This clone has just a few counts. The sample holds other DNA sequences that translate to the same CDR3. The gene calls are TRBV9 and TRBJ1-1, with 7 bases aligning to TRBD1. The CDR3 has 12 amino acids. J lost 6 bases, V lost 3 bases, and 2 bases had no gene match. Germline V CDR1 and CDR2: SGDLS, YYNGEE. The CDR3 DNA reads TGTGCCAGCAGCGGACAGGGTCCTGAAGCTTTCTTT. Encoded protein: CASSGQGPEAFF.

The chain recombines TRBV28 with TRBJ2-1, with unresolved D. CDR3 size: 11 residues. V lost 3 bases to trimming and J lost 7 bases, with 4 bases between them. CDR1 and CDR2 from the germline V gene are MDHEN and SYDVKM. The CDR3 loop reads CASSFQNEQFF. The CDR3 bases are TGTGCCAGCAGTTTTCAGAATGAGCAGTTCTTC. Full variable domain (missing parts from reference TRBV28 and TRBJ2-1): DVKVTQSSRYLVKRTGEKVFLECVQDMDHENMFWYRQDPGLGLRLIYFSYDVKMKEKGDIPEGYSVSREKKERFSLILESASTNQTSMYLCASSFQNEQFFGPGTRLTVL.

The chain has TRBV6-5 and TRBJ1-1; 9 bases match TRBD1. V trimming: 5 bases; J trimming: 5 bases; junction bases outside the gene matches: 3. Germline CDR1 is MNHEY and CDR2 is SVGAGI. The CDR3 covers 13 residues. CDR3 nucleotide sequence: TGTGCCAGCAGTGGGACAGGGCGGACTGAAGCTTTCTTT. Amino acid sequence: CASSGTGRTEAFF.

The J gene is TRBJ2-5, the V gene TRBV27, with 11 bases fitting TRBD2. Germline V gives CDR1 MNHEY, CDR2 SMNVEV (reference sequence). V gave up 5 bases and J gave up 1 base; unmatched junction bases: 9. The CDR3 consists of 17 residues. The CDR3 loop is CASSHGTSGVSQETQYF. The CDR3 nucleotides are TGTGCCAGCAGTCACGGGACTAGCGGAGTCTCCCAAGAGACCCAGTACTTC.

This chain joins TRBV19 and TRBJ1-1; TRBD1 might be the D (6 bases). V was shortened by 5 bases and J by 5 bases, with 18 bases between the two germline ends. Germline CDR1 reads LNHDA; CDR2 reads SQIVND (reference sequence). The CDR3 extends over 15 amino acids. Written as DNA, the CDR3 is TGTGCCAGTAGTCCCCAGTGGGGGCGGGTTACTGAAGCTTTCTTT. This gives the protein CASSPQWGRVTEAFF.

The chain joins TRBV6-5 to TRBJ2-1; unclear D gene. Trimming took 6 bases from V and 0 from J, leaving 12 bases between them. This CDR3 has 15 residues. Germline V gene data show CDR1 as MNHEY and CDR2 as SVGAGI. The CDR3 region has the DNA TGTGCCAGCAGACCCGCTAGTTCCTCCTACAATGAGCAGTTCTTC. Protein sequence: CASRPASSSYNEQFF.

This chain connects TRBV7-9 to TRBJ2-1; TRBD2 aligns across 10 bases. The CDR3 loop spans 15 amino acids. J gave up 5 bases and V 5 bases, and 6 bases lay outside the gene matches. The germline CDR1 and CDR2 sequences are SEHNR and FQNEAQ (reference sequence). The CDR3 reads CASSHPAGGNNEQFF. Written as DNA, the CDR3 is TGTGCCAGCAGCCACCCAGCGGGAGGGAACAATGAGCAGTTCTTC. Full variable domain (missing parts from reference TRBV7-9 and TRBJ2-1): DTGVSQNPRHKITKRGQNVTFRCDPISEHNRLYWYRQTLGQGPEFLTYFQNEAQLEKSRLLSDRFSAERPKGSFSTLEIQRTEQGDSAMYLCASSHPAGGNNEQFFGPGTRLTVL.

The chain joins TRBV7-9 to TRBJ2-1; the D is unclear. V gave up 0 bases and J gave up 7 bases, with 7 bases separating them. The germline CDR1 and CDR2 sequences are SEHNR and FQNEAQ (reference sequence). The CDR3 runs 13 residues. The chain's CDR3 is CASSLAPQNEQFF. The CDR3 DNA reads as TGTGCCAGCAGCTTAGCCCCCCAAAATGAGCAGTTCTTC.

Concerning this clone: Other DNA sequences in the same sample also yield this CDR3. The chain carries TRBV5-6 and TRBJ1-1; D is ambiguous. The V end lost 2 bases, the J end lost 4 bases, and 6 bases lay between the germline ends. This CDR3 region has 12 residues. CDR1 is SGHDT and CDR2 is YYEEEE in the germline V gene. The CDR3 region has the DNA TGTGCCAGCAGCTTTGGCGGCACTGAAGCTTTCTTT. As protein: CASSFGGTEAFF.

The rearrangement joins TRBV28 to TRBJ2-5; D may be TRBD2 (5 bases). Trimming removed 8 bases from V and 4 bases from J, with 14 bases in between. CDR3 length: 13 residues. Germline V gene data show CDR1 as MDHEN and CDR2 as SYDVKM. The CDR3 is CASLWEFGETQYF. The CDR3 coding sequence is TGTGCCAGCCTTTGGGAGTTCGGAGAGACCCAGTACTTC.

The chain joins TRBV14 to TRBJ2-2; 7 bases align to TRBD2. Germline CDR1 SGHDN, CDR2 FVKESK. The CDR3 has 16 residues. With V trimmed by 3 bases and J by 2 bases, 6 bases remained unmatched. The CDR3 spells CASSHVAGFNTGELFF. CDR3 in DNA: TGTGCCAGCAGCCATGTAGCGGGCTTTAACACCGGGGAGCTGTTTTTT. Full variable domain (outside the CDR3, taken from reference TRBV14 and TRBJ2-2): EAGVTQFPSHSVIEKGQTVTLRCDPISGHDNLYWYRRVMGKEIKFLLHFVKESKQDESGMPNNRFLAERTGGTYSTLKVQPAELEDSGVYFCASSHVAGFNTGELFFGEGSRLTVL.

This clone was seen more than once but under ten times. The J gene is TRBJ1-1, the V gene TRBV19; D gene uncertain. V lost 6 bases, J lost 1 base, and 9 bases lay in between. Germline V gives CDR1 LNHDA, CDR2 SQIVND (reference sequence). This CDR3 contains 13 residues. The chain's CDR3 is CASSLVSNTEAFF. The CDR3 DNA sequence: TGTGCCAGTAGCTTGGTTTCGAACACTGAAGCTTTCTTT. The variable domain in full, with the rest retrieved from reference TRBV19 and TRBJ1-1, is DGGITQSPKYLFRKEGQNVTLSCEQNLNHDAMYWYRQDPGQGLRLIYYSQIVNDFQKGDIAEGYSVSREKKESFPLTVTSAQKNPTAFYLCASSLVSNTEAFFGQGTRLTVV.

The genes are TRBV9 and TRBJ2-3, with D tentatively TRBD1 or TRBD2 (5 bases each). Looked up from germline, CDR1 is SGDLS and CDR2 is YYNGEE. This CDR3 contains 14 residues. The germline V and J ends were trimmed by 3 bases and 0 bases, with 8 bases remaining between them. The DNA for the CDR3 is TGTGCCAGCAGCGGGGGGATTAGCACAGATACGCAGTATTTT. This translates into CASSGGISTDTQYF.

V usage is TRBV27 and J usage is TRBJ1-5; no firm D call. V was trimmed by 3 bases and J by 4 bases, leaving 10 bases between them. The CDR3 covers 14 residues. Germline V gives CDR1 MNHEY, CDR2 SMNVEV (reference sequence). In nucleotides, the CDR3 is TGTGCCAGCAGTTTCGCGGGGAGAAATCAGCCCCAGCATTTT. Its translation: CASSFAGRNQPQHF.

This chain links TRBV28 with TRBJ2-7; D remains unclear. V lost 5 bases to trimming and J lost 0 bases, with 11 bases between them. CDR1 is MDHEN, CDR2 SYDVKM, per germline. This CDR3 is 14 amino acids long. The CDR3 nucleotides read TGTGCCAGCAGTCACGCCTTGAGCTCCTACGAGCAGTACTTC. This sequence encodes CASSHALSSYEQYF. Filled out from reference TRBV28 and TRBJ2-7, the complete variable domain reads DVKVTQSSRYLVKRTGEKVFLECVQDMDHENMFWYRQDPGLGLRLIYFSYDVKMKEKGDIPEGYSVSREKKERFSLILESASTNQTSMYLCASSHALSSYEQYFGPGTRLTVT.